The text below deals with one T cell receptor beta chain. These data belong to a study of T cell responses to AZD1222 COVID-19 vaccine. Profiled with immunoSEQ multiplex PCR; TCRdb holds only in-frame clones, not every one. Of 60,000 to 85,000 clones detected, 88% appear once; the ten largest clones hold 4.8%. CDR1 MDHEN and CDR2 SYDVKM come from the germline V gene. The CDR3 has 13 residues. The V gene lost 7 bases and the J gene lost 10 bases, with 14 bases spanning the gap. This receptor was taken from an adult who received the MenACWY meningococcal vaccine as a control. This chain uses TRBV28 with TRBJ1-6; D remains ambiguous. The sequenced sample was peripheral blood, obtained 28 days after the second dose of the MenACWY control vaccine. The CDR3 loop reads CASMTAEESPLHF. The CDR3 DNA reads as TGTGCCAGCATGACTGCCGAAGAATCACCCCTCCACTTT. Supplemented by reference TRBV28 and TRBJ1-6, the full variable domain reads DVKVTQSSRYLVKRTGEKVFLECVQDMDHENMFWYRQDPGLGLRLIYFSYDVKMKEKGDIPEGYSVSREKKERFSLILESASTNQTSMYLCASMTAEESPLHFGNGTRLTVT.